Listed below are T cell receptor beta chains from one sample, sequenced in a study of blood T cell repertoires in COVID-19. TCRdb keeps only in-frame clones here, not all; method: immunoSEQ multiplex PCR. The sample has about 41,000 clones, 70% to 90% seen once. The sample comprised peripheral blood. The source is a man in his 60s with acute or convalescent COVID-19. Both conserved end residues are part of each CDR3. D genes are given only for firm matches. Not all rows give a size; the values are once, few, many and, for expanded clones, a class.

clone size,D gene,J gene,V gene,CDR3 protein,CDR3 DNA
-,TRBD2,TRBJ2-3,TRBV3-1/TRBV3-2,CASSQSGGSTDTQYF,TGTGCCAGCAGCCAAAGCGGGGGAAGCACAGATACGCAGTATTTT
-,-,TRBJ2-2,TRBV9,CASSAAGAAGELFF,TGTGCCAGCAGCGCCGCAGGGGCCGCCGGGGAGCTGTTTTTT
-,TRBD1,TRBJ2-5,TRBV19,CASSMGQGVQETQYF,TGTGCCAGTAGTATGGGTCAGGGGGTTCAAGAGACCCAGTACTTC
once,-,TRBJ1-1,TRBV18,CASSSKGGGTEAFF,TGTGCCAGCTCGTCAAAGGGAGGTGGCACTGAAGCTTTCTTT
-,TRBD1,TRBJ2-5,TRBV7-7,CASNKTGKVAQETQYF,TGTGCCAGCAATAAGACAGGGAAGGTTGCACAAGAGACCCAGTACTTC
-,-,TRBJ2-3,TRBV10-2,CASRESPAAPDTQYF,TGCGCCAGCCGGGAATCCCCGGCTGCCCCAGATACGCAGTATTTT
-,-,TRBJ2-1,TRBV7-2,CASSLDAVADEQFF,TGTGCCAGCAGCTTAGACGCGGTGGCGGATGAGCAGTTCTTC
-,-,TRBJ1-2,TRBV2,CASSETGDGYTF,TGTGCCAGCAGTGAAACGGGGGATGGCTACACCTTC
once,TRBD1,TRBJ1-3,TRBV4-3,CASSQETGGHSGNTIYF,TGCGCCAGCAGCCAAGAAACAGGGGGGCACTCTGGAAACACCATATATTTT
-,-,TRBJ1-1,TRBV19,CASSRGGRLEAFF,TGTGCCAGTAGTAGAGGGGGACGGCTAGAAGCTTTCTTT
-,-,TRBJ1-6,TRBV19,CASSANRAGTQYSPLHF,TGTGCCAGTAGTGCGAATCGAGCTGGGACACAATATTCACCCCTCCACTTT
once,-,TRBJ1-2,TRBV9,CASSVATQGSNYGYTF,TGTGCCAGCAGCGTAGCTACACAGGGCTCTAACTATGGCTACACCTTC
-,TRBD2,TRBJ2-1,TRBV19,CASSIDEGGSYNEQFF,TGTGCCAGTAGTATAGATGAGGGCGGGAGCTACAATGAGCAGTTCTTC
-,-,TRBJ1-1,TRBV19,CASNLAEERGETEAFF,TGTGCCAGTAATTTAGCGGAGGAGAGGGGAGAAACTGAAGCTTTCTTT
-,-,TRBJ2-7,TRBV2,CASSEDSLEQYF,TGTGCCAGCAGTGAGGACTCGCTCGAGCAGTACTTC
-,-,TRBJ2-3,TRBV7-9,CASSLVGSTDTQYF,TGTGCCAGCAGCTTGGTCGGGAGCACAGATACGCAGTATTTT
-,TRBD1,TRBJ1-4,TRBV10-3,CAISDGPGGREKLFF,TGTGCCATCAGTGATGGCCCAGGGGGGAGGGAAAAACTGTTTTTT
-,-,TRBJ2-3,TRBV7-2,CASSLGGREDTQYF,TGTGCCAGCAGCTTAGGAGGAAGAGAAGATACGCAGTATTTT
-,-,TRBJ1-5,TRBV5-6,CASSLGVRGFQPQHF,TGTGCCAGCAGCTTGGGGGTGAGGGGGTTTCAGCCCCAGCATTTT
-,TRBD1,TRBJ1-2,TRBV7-9,CASSSGQGPRRDGYTF,TGTGCCAGCAGCTCAGGACAGGGTCCCCGACGAGACGGCTACACCTTC
medium-sized,TRBD1,TRBJ2-1,TRBV20-1,CSGTGGNEQFF,TGCTCCGGGACAGGGGGCAATGAGCAGTTCTTC
-,-,TRBJ2-1,TRBV5-4,CASSLEPSREYTGQFF,TGTGCCAGCAGCTTGGAACCCTCGCGAGAGTACACGGGACAGTTCTTC
-,TRBD1,TRBJ1-1,TRBV5-1,CASSLAGTGHTEAFF,TGCGCCAGCAGCTTGGCCGGGACAGGGCACACTGAAGCTTTCTTT
-,TRBD1,TRBJ2-1,TRBV5-4,CASSLNAGQGAYNEQFF,TGTGCCAGCAGCTTGAACGCGGGACAGGGGGCCTACAATGAGCAGTTCTTC
-,TRBD2,TRBJ2-1,TRBV7-8,CASSSLLPGGQNEQFF,TGTGCCAGCAGCTCTTTGTTGCCGGGGGGGCAGAATGAGCAGTTCTTC
-,-,TRBJ2-3,TRBV6-5,CASSYSRRGTDTQYF,TGTGCCAGCAGTTACTCCCGCCGGGGCACAGATACGCAGTATTTT
-,-,TRBJ2-3,TRBV2,CASSFLSTDTQYF,TGTGCCAGCAGTTTTTTAAGCACAGATACGCAGTATTTT
-,TRBD1,TRBJ2-2,TRBV5-4,CASSFDPGQGIAGELFF,TGTGCCAGCAGCTTTGATCCGGGACAGGGGATCGCCGGGGAGCTGTTTTTT
-,TRBD1,TRBJ2-1,TRBV4-1,CASSQDRQGPYQFF,TGCGCCAGCAGCCAAGATCGACAGGGCCCTTATCAGTTCTTC
few,-,TRBJ1-2,TRBV6-2/TRBV6-3,CASSLQGGYTF,TGTGCCAGCAGTTTACAGGGCGGCTACACCTTC
-,-,TRBJ2-3,TRBV3-1/TRBV3-2,CASSTFTDTQYF,TGTGCCAGCAGCACATTCACAGATACGCAGTATTTT
-,TRBD1,TRBJ1-1,TRBV19,CASSTSTGTGRSFF,TGTGCCAGTAGTACCTCCACGGGGACAGGGCGTTCTTTCTTT
-,-,TRBJ2-5,TRBV11-3,CASSLQGRFGETQYF,TGTGCCAGCAGCTTGCAGGGCCGATTTGGTGAGACCCAGTACTTC
-,-,TRBJ2-5,TRBV9,CASSPGTIQETQYF,TGTGCCAGCAGCCCGGGGACAATCCAAGAGACCCAGTACTTC
once,TRBD1,TRBJ2-5,TRBV5-1,CASATGTGGNGETQYF,TGCGCCAGCGCAACCGGGACAGGGGGAAATGGAGAGACCCAGTACTTC
-,TRBD1,TRBJ1-6,TRBV5-1,CASSLAQGQGANNSPLHF,TGCGCCAGCAGCTTGGCCCAAGGACAGGGGGCCAATAATTCACCCCTCCACTTT
-,-,TRBJ1-2,TRBV6-2/TRBV6-3,CASSWARGSISYRNYGYTF,TGTGCCAGCAGTTGGGCCAGGGGTTCTATCTCCTACAGAAACTATGGCTACACCTTC
-,TRBD1,TRBJ1-2,TRBV14,CASSRDRGGYTF,TGTGCCAGCAGCCGGGACAGGGGTGGCTACACCTTC
-,-,TRBJ2-3,TRBV21-1,CASNLGHKTGDTQYF,TGTGCCAGCAACCTGGGACATAAGACAGGAGATACGCAGTATTTT
-,TRBD2,TRBJ2-3,TRBV3-1/TRBV3-2,CASSLGLATDTQYF,TGTGCCAGCAGTCTCGGACTAGCCACAGATACGCAGTATTTT
-,TRBD2,TRBJ2-3,TRBV5-1,CASAPGGTDTQYF,TGCGCCAGCGCGCCGGGGGGGACAGATACGCAGTATTTT
-,TRBD1,TRBJ1-4,TRBV12-5,CASGGQANEKLFF,TGTGCTAGTGGGGGACAGGCTAATGAAAAACTGTTTTTT
-,TRBD2,TRBJ2-1,TRBV7-2,CASSLMGSGAQGGQFF,TGTGCCAGCAGCTTAATGGGTAGCGGGGCCCAAGGTGGGCAGTTCTTC
-,-,TRBJ1-2,TRBV27,CASSLGADYGYTF,TGTGCCAGCAGTCTAGGGGCTGATTATGGCTACACCTTC
-,TRBD1,TRBJ2-1,TRBV2,CASTGQVNEQFF,TGTGCCAGCACGGGACAGGTCAATGAGCAGTTCTTC
-,-,TRBJ1-3,TRBV6-1,CASSEDTGLSGNTIYF,TGTGCCAGCAGTGAAGACACAGGGTTGTCTGGAAACACCATATATTTT
-,TRBD1,TRBJ1-5,TRBV7-2,CASSPTGGFDQPQHF,TGTGCCAGCAGCCCGACAGGGGGCTTCGATCAGCCCCAGCATTTT
-,-,TRBJ1-3,TRBV3-1/TRBV3-2,CASSQPGGDGNTIYF,TGTGCCAGCAGCCAACCGGGAGGGGATGGAAACACCATATATTTT
-,TRBD1,TRBJ1-5,TRBV12-5,CASASGQGSNQPQHF,TGTGCTAGTGCCTCGGGACAGGGAAGCAATCAGCCCCAGCATTTT
-,-,TRBJ1-1,TRBV18,CASSPRGGETEAFF,TGTGCCAGCTCACCACGGGGGGGAGAGACTGAAGCTTTCTTT
-,TRBD1,TRBJ1-3,TRBV5-1,CASSPGQGASGNTIYF,TGCGCCAGCAGCCCTGGACAGGGGGCGAGTGGAAACACCATATATTTT
few,-,TRBJ2-2,TRBV6-6,CASSRGIRNTGELFF,TGTGCCAGCAGTCGCGGGATACGGAACACCGGGGAGCTGTTTTTT